This T cell receptor beta chain was documented in a study of cytomegalovirus exposure and HLA in healthy donors. Vbeta (60) and Jbeta (13) primers were used in the PCR. Libraries were prepared by immunoSEQ multiplex PCR; TCRdb keeps only in-frame clonotypes and omits some of them. Altogether roughly 130,000 clones are present, roughly 88% being singletons, with the ten largest covering less than 3.5%. Remarks on this clone: Its antigen remains unknown.

Findings and limits, study-wide: Earlier analysis looked at TCR beta V segments, and most were productive about 90% or about 30% of the time. Accurate prediction of most subjects' HLA-A and HLA-B alleles from TCR beta sequences was reported. Per published reports, the classifier diagnosed cytomegalovirus status with high specificity and sensitivity.

Germline V gives CDR1 SGDLS, CDR2 YYNGEE. The CDR3 contains 14 residues. Trimming left V 2 bases short and J 0 bases short, with 3 bases between. The sample was PBMCs. This sequence originates from a man between 45 and 60 years old in good health and CMV-seronegative. The chain uses TRBV9 and TRBJ1-6; D not resolved. CDR3 nucleotide sequence: TGTGCCAGCAGCGTCAGCTCCTATAATTCACCCCTCCACTTT. This translates into CASSVSSYNSPLHF.